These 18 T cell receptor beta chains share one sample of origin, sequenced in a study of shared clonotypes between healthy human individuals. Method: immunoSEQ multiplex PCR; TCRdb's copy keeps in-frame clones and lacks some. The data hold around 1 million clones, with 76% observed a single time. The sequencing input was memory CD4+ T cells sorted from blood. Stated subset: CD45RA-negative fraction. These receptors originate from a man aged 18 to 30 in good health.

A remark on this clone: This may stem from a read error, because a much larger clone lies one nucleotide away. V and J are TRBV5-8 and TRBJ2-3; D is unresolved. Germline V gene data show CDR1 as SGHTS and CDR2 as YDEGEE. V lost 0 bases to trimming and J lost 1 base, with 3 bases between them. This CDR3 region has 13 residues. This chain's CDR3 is CASSLEGTDTQYF. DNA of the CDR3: TGTGCCAGCAGCTTGGAGGGCACAGATACGCAGTATTTT.

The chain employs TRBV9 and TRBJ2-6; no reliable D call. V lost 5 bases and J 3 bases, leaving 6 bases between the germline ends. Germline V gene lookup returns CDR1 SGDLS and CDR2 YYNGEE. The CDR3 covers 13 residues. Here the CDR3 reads CASSDIGANVLTF. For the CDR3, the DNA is TGTGCCAGCAGTGATATTGGGGCCAACGTCCTGACTTTC.

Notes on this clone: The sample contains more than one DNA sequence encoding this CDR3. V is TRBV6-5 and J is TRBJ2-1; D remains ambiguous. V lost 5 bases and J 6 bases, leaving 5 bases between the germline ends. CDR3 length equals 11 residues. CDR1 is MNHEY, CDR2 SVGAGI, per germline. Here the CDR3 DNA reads TGTGCCAGCAGTCAGGCCAATGAGCAGTTCTTC. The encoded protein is CASSQANEQFF.

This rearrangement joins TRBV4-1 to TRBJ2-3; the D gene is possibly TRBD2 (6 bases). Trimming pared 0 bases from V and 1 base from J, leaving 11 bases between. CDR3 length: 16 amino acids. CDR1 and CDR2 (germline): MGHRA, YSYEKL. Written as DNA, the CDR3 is TGCGCCAGCAGCCAAGATGTATCGGGGGGCACAGATACGCAGTATTTT. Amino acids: CASSQDVSGGTDTQYF.

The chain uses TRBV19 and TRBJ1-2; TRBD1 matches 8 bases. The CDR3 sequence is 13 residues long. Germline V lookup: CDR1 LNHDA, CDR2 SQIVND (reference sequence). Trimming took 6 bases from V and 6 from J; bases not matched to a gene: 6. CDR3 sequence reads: CASRTDRVDGYTF. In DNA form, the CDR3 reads TGTGCCAGTAGAACGGACAGGGTGGATGGCTACACCTTC.

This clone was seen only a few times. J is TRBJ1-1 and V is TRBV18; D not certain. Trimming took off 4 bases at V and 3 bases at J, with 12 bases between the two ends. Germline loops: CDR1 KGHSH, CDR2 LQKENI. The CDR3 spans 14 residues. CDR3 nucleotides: TGTGCCAGCTCACAGGAGAGGGAGTACACTGAAGCTTTCTTT. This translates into CASSQEREYTEAFF.

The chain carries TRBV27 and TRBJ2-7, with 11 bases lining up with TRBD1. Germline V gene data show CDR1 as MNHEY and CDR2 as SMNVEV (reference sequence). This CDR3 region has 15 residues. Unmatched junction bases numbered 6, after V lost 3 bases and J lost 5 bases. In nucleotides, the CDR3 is TGTGCCAGCAGTTTTTCGGACAGGGGGCAACACGAGCAGTACTTC. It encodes CASSFSDRGQHEQYF.

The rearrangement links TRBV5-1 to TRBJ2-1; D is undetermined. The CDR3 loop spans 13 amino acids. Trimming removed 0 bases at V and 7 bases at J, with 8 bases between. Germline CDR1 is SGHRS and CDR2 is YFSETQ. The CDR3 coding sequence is TGCGCCAGCAGCTTGGGCCCCCTGAATGAGCAGTTCTTC. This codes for CASSLGPLNEQFF.

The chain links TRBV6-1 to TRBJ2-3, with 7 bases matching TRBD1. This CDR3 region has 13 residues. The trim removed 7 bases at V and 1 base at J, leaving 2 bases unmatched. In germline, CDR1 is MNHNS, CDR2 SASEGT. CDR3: CASTGQGTDTQYF. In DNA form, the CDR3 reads TGTGCCAGCACTGGACAGGGCACAGATACGCAGTATTTT.

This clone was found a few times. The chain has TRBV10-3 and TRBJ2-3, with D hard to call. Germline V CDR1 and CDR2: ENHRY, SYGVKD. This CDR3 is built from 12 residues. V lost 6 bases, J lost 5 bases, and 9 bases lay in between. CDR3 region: CAIRAPGDTQYF. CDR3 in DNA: TGTGCCATCAGGGCTCCCGGAGATACGCAGTATTTT.

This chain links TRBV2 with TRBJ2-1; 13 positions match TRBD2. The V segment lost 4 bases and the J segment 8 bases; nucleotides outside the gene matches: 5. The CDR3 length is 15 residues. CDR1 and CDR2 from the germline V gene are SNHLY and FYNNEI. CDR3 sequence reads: CASSGTSGRVDEQFF. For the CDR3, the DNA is TGTGCCAGCAGTGGGACTAGCGGGAGAGTCGATGAGCAGTTCTTC.

Here the CDR3 reads CASGRDREPYGYTF. In DNA, the CDR3 is TGTGCCAGTGGAAGGGACAGGGAACCCTATGGCTACACCTTC. This chain links TRBV19 with TRBJ1-2; TRBD1 agrees at 9 bases. This CDR3 region has 14 residues. J was trimmed by 4 bases and V by 8 bases; bases with no gene match: 8. CDR1 is LNHDA, CDR2 SQIVND, per germline (reference sequence).

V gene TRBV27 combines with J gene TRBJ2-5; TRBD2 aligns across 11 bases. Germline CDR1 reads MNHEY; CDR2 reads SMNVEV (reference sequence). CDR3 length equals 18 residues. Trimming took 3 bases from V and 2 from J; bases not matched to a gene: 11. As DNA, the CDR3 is TGTGCCAGCAGTTTGTCGGCTAGCGGGAGGAGTGGGCAAGAGACCCAGTACTTC. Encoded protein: CASSLSASGRSGQETQYF.

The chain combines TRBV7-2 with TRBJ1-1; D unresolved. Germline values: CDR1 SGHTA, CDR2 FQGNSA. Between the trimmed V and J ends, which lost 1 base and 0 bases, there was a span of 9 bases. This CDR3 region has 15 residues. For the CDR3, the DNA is TGTGCCAGCAGCTTAGGGCAGTATGTGAACACTGAAGCTTTCTTT. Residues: CASSLGQYVNTEAFF.

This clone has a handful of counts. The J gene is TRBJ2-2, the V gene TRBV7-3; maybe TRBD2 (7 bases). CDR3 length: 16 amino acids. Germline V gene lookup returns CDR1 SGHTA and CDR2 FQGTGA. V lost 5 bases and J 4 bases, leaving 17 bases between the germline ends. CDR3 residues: CASSPTGGQVTGELFF. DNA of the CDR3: TGTGCCAGCAGCCCAACGGGGGGCCAGGTCACCGGGGAGCTGTTTTTT.

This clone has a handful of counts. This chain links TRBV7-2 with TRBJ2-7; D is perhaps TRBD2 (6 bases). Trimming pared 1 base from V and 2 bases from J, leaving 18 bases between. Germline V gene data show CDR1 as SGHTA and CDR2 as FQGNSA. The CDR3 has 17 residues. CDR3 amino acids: CASSLELWASATYEQYF. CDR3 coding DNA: TGTGCCAGCAGCTTAGAGCTCTGGGCTAGCGCGACCTACGAGCAGTACTTC.

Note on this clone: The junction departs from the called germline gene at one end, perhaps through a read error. The CDR3 sequence is CASSIDRVGEQYF. The CDR3 nucleotides read TGTGCCAGTAGCATAGACAGGGTTGGGGAGCAGTACTTC. J is TRBJ2-7 and V is TRBV19; TRBD1 agrees at 7 bases. Germline loops: CDR1 LNHDA, CDR2 SQIVND (reference sequence). The CDR3 covers 13 residues.

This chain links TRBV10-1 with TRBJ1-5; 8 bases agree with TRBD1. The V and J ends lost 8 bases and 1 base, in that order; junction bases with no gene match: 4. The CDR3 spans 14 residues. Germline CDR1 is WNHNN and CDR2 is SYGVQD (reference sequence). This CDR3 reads CASADRESNQPQHF. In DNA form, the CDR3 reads TGCGCCAGCGCGGACAGGGAGAGCAATCAGCCCCAGCATTTT.